This T cell receptor beta chain was identified during a study of cytomegalovirus exposure and HLA in healthy donors. The PCR used 60 Vbeta and 13 Jbeta primers. Generated by immunoSEQ multiplex PCR, the TCRdb table keeps only in-frame clones and is missing some. Found here are fewer than 130,000 clones, roughly 71% of them singletons; the top ten hold approximately 10%. Broader study findings: Reported results showed that the classifier diagnosed cytomegalovirus status with high specificity and sensitivity. Several top significant clusters appeared, in a later analysis, to be linked to common viral pathogens. Most TCR sequences were seen very rarely across donors, but some public TCRs occurred in many.

CDR3 length: 15 residues. From germline, CDR1 is SGDLS and CDR2 YYNGEE. The V and J ends lost 1 base and 1 base, in that order; junction bases with no gene match: 1. This clone was observed a single time. What it binds is unknown. The gene calls are TRBV9 and TRBJ2-3; 9 nucleotides align to TRBD1. The receptor was isolated from a man aged 35 to 55 in good health and CMV-seropositive. The specimen was PBMCs. In DNA, the CDR3 is TGTGCCAGCAGCGTACGGACAGGGGGCACAGATACGCAGTATTTT. The encoded protein is CASSVRTGGTDTQYF.